The 18 T cell receptor beta chains listed next were all sequenced from one sample in a study of T cell clonotyping in hematopoietic cell transplantation. Clones were sequenced by immunoSEQ multiplex PCR, and TCRdb holds only the in-frame ones, with some missing. The data show fewer than 100,000 clones, almost 97% seen once. The time point: recipient sample about 28 days before transplant, after cytoreduction. Sequencing was performed on peripheral blood mononuclear cells, taken before stem cell transplant. The receptor set was obtained from a woman in her forties or fifties with acute myeloid leukemia. Some clones in this sample may be carry-over from other donors' samples.

This clone was picked up one time. This chain uses TRBV5-1 with TRBJ2-7; D is possibly TRBD1 or TRBD2 (5 bases each). Trimming shortened V by 3 bases and J by 2 bases, and 15 bases separated the two germline ends. The CDR3 runs 15 residues. Germline CDR1 SGHRS, CDR2 YFSETQ. CDR3 DNA sequence: TGCGCCAGCAGCTCAGCACCGGGACGGGCCTACGAGCAGTACTTC. Translated, it gives CASSSAPGRAYEQYF. The full variable domain, rest sourced from reference TRBV5-1 and TRBJ2-7, is KAGVTQTPRYLIKTRGQQVTLSCSPISGHRSVSWYQQTPGQGLQFLFEYFSETQRNKGNFPGRFSGRQFSNSRSEMNVSTLELGDSALYLCASSSAPGRAYEQYFGPGTRLTVT.

CDR3: CASSHLIMNTEAFF. The DNA of the CDR3 is TGTGCCAGCAGCCACCTTATCATGAACACTGAAGCTTTCTTT. The chain combines TRBV14 with TRBJ1-1, with no clear D. The CDR3 length is 14 residues. V dropped 3 bases and J dropped 0 bases, with 8 bases sitting between them. Germline loops: CDR1 SGHDN, CDR2 FVKESK.

This chain joins TRBV28 and TRBJ2-5, with D perhaps TRBD1 (5 bases). V lost 2 bases and J 6 bases, leaving 19 bases between the germline ends. CDR1 and CDR2 (germline): MDHEN, SYDVKM. The CDR3 has 16 amino acids. CDR3 nucleotide sequence: TGTGCCAGCAGTTTACAAAATTCTAGGGGTCGGAAGACCCAGTACTTC. Translated, it gives CASSLQNSRGRKTQYF.

V and J are TRBV2 and TRBJ1-5; maybe TRBD1 (6 bases). Germline lookup yields CDR1 SNHLY and CDR2 FYNNEI. The ends were cut back, 6 bases at V and 3 bases at J, with 18 bases in the middle. The CDR3 covers 16 residues. CDR3 in DNA: TGTGCCAGCAGCCTATCTTTGGGGGACATCAATCAGCCCCAGCATTTT. Its translation is CASSLSLGDINQPQHF. The entire variable domain, with the rest obtained from reference TRBV2 and TRBJ1-5, is as follows: EPEVTQTPSHQVTQMGQEVILRCVPISNHLYFYWYRQILGQKVEFLVSFYNNEISEKSEIFDDQFSVERPDGSNFTLKIRSTKLEDSAMYFCASSLSLGDINQPQHFGDGTRLSIL.

This chain uses TRBV7-2 with TRBJ2-7, with 8 bases matching TRBD1. V lost 5 bases, J lost 9 bases, and 9 bases stayed unmatched. CDR1 and CDR2 (germline): SGHTA, FQGNSA. The CDR3 totals 13 residues. CDR3 protein: CASSKEGQDRQYF. As DNA, the CDR3 is TGTGCCAGCAGCAAAGAGGGACAGGATCGGCAGTACTTC.

The CDR3 loop reads CAWSDGILGNQPQHF. Here the CDR3 DNA reads TGTGCCTGGAGTGACGGGATTCTGGGCAATCAGCCCCAGCATTTT. The chain couples TRBV30 to TRBJ1-5; D uncertain. Trimming pared 1 base from V and 2 bases from J, leaving 12 bases between. This CDR3 is 15 amino acids long. Germline lookup yields CDR1 GTSNPN and CDR2 SVGIG (reference sequence).

The chain combines TRBV2 with TRBJ2-7, with D possibly TRBD2 on 6 matching bases. Germline CDR1 is SNHLY and CDR2 is FYNNEI. V lost 3 bases to trimming and J lost 2 bases, with 14 bases between them. This CDR3 contains 15 residues. The CDR3, as DNA: TGTGCCAGCAGTGATCCGGGACTGCCACCCTACGAGCAGTACTTC. Its protein is CASSDPGLPPYEQYF.

This chain connects TRBV2 to TRBJ2-5, with D perhaps TRBD1 (5 bases). V shed 6 bases and J shed 8 bases, with 13 bases lying between them. Germline CDR1 reads SNHLY; CDR2 reads FYNNEI. CDR3 length: 12 amino acids. The CDR3 spells CASSVNRRTQYF. In nucleotides, the CDR3 is TGTGCCAGCAGCGTTAACAGGAGAACCCAGTACTTC.

The gene calls are TRBV5-1 and TRBJ2-7, with D maybe TRBD1 (5 bases). The CDR3 totals 12 residues. The V end lost 5 bases, the J end lost 3 bases, and 9 bases lay between the germline ends. Germline CDR1 and CDR2: SGHRS and YFSETQ. The CDR3 nucleotides read TGCGCCAGCAGATACGACAGCTACGAGCAGTACTTC. Translation gives CASRYDSYEQYF.

The chain has TRBV29-1 and TRBJ1-6; TRBD1 matches 7 bases. The CDR3 length is 13 residues. V gave up 4 bases and J gave up 6 bases; unmatched junction bases: 3. Germline assignment: CDR1 SQVTM and CDR2 ANQGSEA. The CDR3 nucleotides read TGCAGCGTTGGGGAGGGGGCTAATTCACCCCTCCACTTT. Its protein product is CSVGEGANSPLHF.

The chain joins TRBV6-6 to TRBJ1-5; 8 nucleotides match TRBD1. This CDR3 has 16 amino acids. Germline loops: CDR1 MNHNY, CDR2 SVGAGI (reference sequence). V was pared by 5 bases and J by 3 bases, with 9 bases of the junction left unmatched. CDR3 bases: TGTGCCAGCAGTCGAGCCCAGGGGGCGATCAATCAGCCCCAGCATTTT. This translates into CASSRAQGAINQPQHF.

The chain couples TRBV27 to TRBJ1-6, with TRBD1 matching 8 bases. Unmatched junction bases numbered 10, after V lost 5 bases and J lost 10 bases. The CDR3 runs 15 residues. CDR1 is MNHEY, CDR2 SMNVEV, per germline (reference sequence). Here the CDR3 reads CASSAGGQVRSPLHF. Written as DNA, the CDR3 is TGTGCCAGCAGTGCCGGGGGACAGGTTAGATCACCCCTCCACTTT.

The V gene is TRBV29-1, the J gene TRBJ1-5, with D unresolved. Germline V gives CDR1 SQVTM, CDR2 ANQGSEA. The CDR3 runs 14 residues. The V end was cut by 4 bases, the J end by 0 bases, with 10 bases between. CDR3 sequence: CSVVFFNSNQPQHF. In DNA, the CDR3 is TGCAGCGTTGTGTTTTTTAATAGCAATCAGCCCCAGCATTTT.

The chain carries TRBV2 and TRBJ1-2; D gene uncertain. CDR1 is SNHLY, CDR2 FYNNEI, per germline. V lost 4 bases, J lost 10 bases, and 4 bases lay in between. This CDR3 comprises 9 residues. CDR3 region: CASSVHYTF. The CDR3 nucleotides are TGTGCCAGCAGTGTACACTACACCTTC. The variable domain in full, with the rest retrieved from reference TRBV2 and TRBJ1-2, is EPEVTQTPSHQVTQMGQEVILRCVPISNHLYFYWYRQILGQKVEFLVSFYNNEISEKSEIFDDQFSVERPDGSNFTLKIRSTKLEDSAMYFCASSVHYTFGSGTRLTVV.

The J gene is TRBJ1-2, the V gene TRBV6-5; 10 bases agree with TRBD1. The CDR3 sequence is 14 residues long. From germline, CDR1 is MNHEY and CDR2 SVGAGI. Trimming cost V 4 bases and J 7 bases; bases outside gene matches: 6. The chain's CDR3 is CASSLFWTGGGYTF. For the CDR3, the DNA is TGTGCCAGCAGTTTATTCTGGACAGGGGGTGGCTACACCTTC.

The V and J genes are TRBV9 and TRBJ1-5, with D possibly matching TRBD1 (5 bases). V shed 4 bases and J shed 4 bases, with 15 bases lying between them. The CDR3 length is 15 residues. Germline values: CDR1 SGDLS, CDR2 YYNGEE. The chain's CDR3 is CASSPGTLRNQPQHF. In DNA form, the CDR3 reads TGTGCCAGCAGCCCGGGGACCTTACGGAATCAGCCCCAGCATTTT. Full variable domain (remainder filled in from reference TRBV9 and TRBJ1-5): DSGVTQTPKHLITATGQRVTLRCSPRSGDLSVYWYQQSLDQGLQFLIQYYNGEERAKGNILERFSAQQFPDLHSELNLSSLELGDSALYFCASSPGTLRNQPQHFGDGTRLSIL.

This sequence joins TRBV11-3 and TRBJ2-1; D is unclear. Trimming shortened V by 5 bases and J by 5 bases, and 10 bases separated the two germline ends. Germline CDR1 SGHNT, CDR2 YENEEA. CDR3 length: 13 amino acids. This chain's CDR3 is CASSPARNNEQFF. CDR3 in DNA: TGTGCCAGCAGCCCGGCGAGGAACAATGAGCAGTTCTTC. Drawing the rest from reference TRBV11-3 and TRBJ2-1, the complete variable domain is EAGVVQSPRYKIIEKKQPVAFWCNPISGHNTLYWYLQNLGQGPELLIRYENEEAVDDSQLPKDRFSAERLKGVDSTLKIQPAELGDSAVYLCASSPARNNEQFFGPGTRLTVL.

The chain recombines TRBV27 with TRBJ1-1; 8 nucleotides line up with TRBD1. This CDR3 spans 16 amino acids. V shed 5 bases, J shed 0 bases, and the junction held 8 bases outside the gene matches. The germline V gene encodes CDR1 MNHEY and CDR2 SMNVEV (reference sequence). The CDR3 DNA is TGTGCCAGCAGTGGAAGGACAGGGCGCATGAACACTGAAGCTTTCTTT. This sequence encodes CASSGRTGRMNTEAFF.